A single sample gave rise to the 19 T cell receptor beta chains below, sequenced in a study of T cells in localized non-small cell lung cancer (dated by TCRdb to the early 2020s). The library came from the immunoSEQ multiplex PCR assay. Drawn from immuneACCESS, this table holds only the in-frame rearrangements with V and J called that TCRdb kept. Clones are partly lost; checked studies trace under half to an unresolved V gene and leave the rest unexplained. For this sample there are around 33,000 clones; roughly 87% appear just once. In total, the top ten clones hold approximately 6.8% of the sample. The specimen comprised peripheral blood, sampled before any cancer treatment. The receptor set was obtained from a woman between 40 and 69 years old with stage I lung adenocarcinoma.

This chain uses TRBV19 with TRBJ1-1; D is ambiguous. CDR3 size: 11 residues. Germline CDR1 and CDR2: LNHDA and SQIVND (reference sequence). Trimming removed 6 bases from V and 5 bases from J, with 7 bases in between. CDR3 protein: CASRGWTEAFF. The CDR3 DNA reads as TGTGCCAGTAGGGGGTGGACTGAAGCTTTCTTT.

V is TRBV7-2 and J is TRBJ2-7; the D gene is possibly TRBD2 (6 bases). CDR1 and CDR2 from the germline V gene are SGHTA and FQGNSA. V was cut by 0 bases and J by 6 bases, with 12 bases left in between. The CDR3 contains 14 residues. In DNA form, the CDR3 reads TGTGCCAGCAGCTTAGCGACGGGGAGGTCCGAGCAGTACTTC. The encoded protein is CASSLATGRSEQYF.

The gene calls are TRBV2 and TRBJ1-2; the D is unclear. V lost 3 bases to trimming and J lost 2 bases, with 7 bases between them. This CDR3 comprises 13 residues. Per germline, CDR1 SNHLY and CDR2 FYNNEI. CDR3 sequence (DNA): TGTGCCAGCAGTGATGTACAGAACTATGGCTACACCTTC. It yields the protein CASSDVQNYGYTF.

For the CDR3, the DNA is TGTGCCAGCAGCCCGCTAGGGGGCTACGAGCAGTACTTC. Protein sequence: CASSPLGGYEQYF. J is TRBJ2-7 and V is TRBV7-9; perhaps TRBD1 as D (6 bases). The CDR3 sequence is 13 residues long. V gave up 5 bases and J gave up 3 bases, with 11 bases separating them. Looked up from germline, CDR1 is SEHNR and CDR2 is FQNEAQ (reference sequence).

This clone was observed once. V is TRBV2 and J is TRBJ1-5; TRBD1 might be the D (5 bases). Trimming took 2 bases from V and 7 from J, leaving 15 bases between them. The CDR3 has 15 residues. CDR1 is SNHLY, CDR2 FYNNEI, per germline. The CDR3 DNA is TGTGCCAGCAGTGAAATCTACCGTCGGACACAGCCCCAGCATTTT. It translates to CASSEIYRRTQPQHF.

The CDR3: CASWSRGRNTIYF. Here the CDR3 DNA reads TGTGCCAGCTGGAGCAGGGGGAGGAACACCATATATTTT. V usage is TRBV6-6 and J usage is TRBJ1-3; 7 bases fit TRBD1. Trimming cost V 8 bases and J 7 bases; bases outside gene matches: 8. CDR1 is MNHNY and CDR2 is SVGAGI in the germline V gene (reference sequence). This CDR3 is 13 amino acids long.

About this clone itself: An end of the junction differs from the germline gene, which may be a read error. V gene TRBV5-1 combines with J gene TRBJ2-7; 7 bases fit TRBD1. The CDR3 sequence is 15 residues long. Germline CDR1 SGHRS, CDR2 YFSETQ. The CDR3 coding sequence is TGCGCCAGCAGCTTGGAAGGGACAGCCGTCTACGGGCAGTACTTC. Amino acids: CASSLEGTAVYGQYF.

The chain uses TRBV4-2 and TRBJ2-3, with D hard to call. V gave up 7 bases and J gave up 1 base, with 12 bases separating them. The CDR3 has 14 residues. The germline CDR1 and CDR2 sequences are LGHNA and YNFKEQ. CDR3: CASTTTRGTDTQYF. CDR3 DNA: TGTGCCAGCACCACAACGCGCGGCACAGATACGCAGTATTTT.

This sequence joins TRBV15 and TRBJ1-5; D not resolved. From germline, CDR1 is LNHNV and CDR2 YYDKDF (reference sequence). The CDR3 spans 16 residues. Trimming cost V 1 base and J 1 base, with 11 bases left between them. The CDR3 spells CATSRAEGLSNQPQHF. CDR3 DNA sequence: TGTGCCACCAGCAGAGCAGAGGGCCTAAGCAATCAGCCCCAGCATTTT. The complete variable domain, with remaining parts taken from reference TRBV15 and TRBJ1-5, reads DAMVIQNPRYQVTQFGKPVTLSCSQTLNHNVMYWYQQKSSQAPKLLFHYYDKDFNNEADTPDNFQSRRPNTSFCFLDIRSPGLGDTAMYLCATSRAEGLSNQPQHFGDGTRLSIL.

The genes are TRBV25-1 and TRBJ1-5; D is perhaps TRBD1 (5 bases). This CDR3 comprises 14 residues. Looked up from germline, CDR1 is MGHDK and CDR2 is SYGVNS. V was pared by 8 bases and J by 2 bases, with 13 bases between. CDR3 nucleotide sequence: TGTGCCAGCGAGGTGGGGGAGTGCAATCAGCCCCAGCATTTT. Its translation is CASEVGECNQPQHF.

In its sample, this clone was seen a few times. As DNA, the CDR3 is TGTGCCAGCAGCCAAGAAGGGACAGGGAGCAATCAGCCCCAGCATTTT. Protein sequence: CASSQEGTGSNQPQHF. The rearrangement joins TRBV4-2 to TRBJ1-5; 9 nucleotides line up with TRBD1. CDR3 length equals 16 residues. V was pared by 0 bases and J by 1 base, with 1 base of the junction left unmatched. Germline CDR1 reads LGHNA; CDR2 reads YNFKEQ.

Written as DNA, the CDR3 is TGTGCCAGCAGTTATGGGCCTGAGCAGTTCTTC. Protein sequence: CASSYGPEQFF. The chain combines TRBV6-1 with TRBJ2-1; D unresolved. There are 11 residues in the CDR3. The V gene lost 5 bases and the J gene lost 9 bases, with 8 bases spanning the gap. Germline loops: CDR1 MNHNS, CDR2 SASEGT.

The chain carries TRBV11-3 and TRBJ2-3, with D perhaps given as TRBD1 or TRBD2 (6 bases each). The CDR3 totals 16 residues. Trimming cost V 3 bases and J 7 bases, with 20 bases left between them. Per the germline V gene, CDR1 is SGHNT and CDR2 is YENEEA. CDR3 in amino acids: CASSFSSGGPIYTQYF. Here the CDR3 DNA reads TGTGCCAGCAGCTTCAGTAGTGGGGGGCCAATTTATACGCAGTATTTT.

The chain carries TRBV18 and TRBJ1-2; perhaps TRBD1 as D (6 bases). The CDR3 totals 15 residues. Germline-derived CDR1 and CDR2 are KGHSH and LQKENI. Trimming removed 1 base from V and 6 bases from J, with 15 bases in between. The CDR3 reads CASSPRGRGVNGYTF. The CDR3 nucleotides are TGTGCCAGCTCACCACGAGGCAGGGGAGTGAATGGCTACACCTTC.

The chain joins TRBV19 to TRBJ2-7, with 9 bases matching TRBD1. V was pared by 5 bases and J by 6 bases, with 14 bases of the junction left unmatched. From germline, CDR1 is LNHDA and CDR2 SQIVND (reference sequence). The CDR3 runs 16 residues. The CDR3 spells CASSQLGGQGVVEQYF. DNA for the CDR3: TGTGCCAGTAGTCAATTAGGGGGACAGGGAGTCGTCGAGCAGTACTTC.

J is TRBJ1-2 and V is TRBV11-3, with TRBD1 matching over 7 bases. The germline V gene encodes CDR1 SGHNT and CDR2 YENEEA. The V and J ends lost 5 bases and 4 bases, in that order; junction bases with no gene match: 4. The CDR3 consists of 13 residues. The CDR3 loop reads CASSRGHGYGYTF. CDR3 bases: TGTGCCAGCAGCAGGGGGCACGGCTATGGCTACACCTTC.

The chain carries TRBV5-1 and TRBJ1-5; D ambiguous. CDR1 and CDR2 (germline): SGHRS, YFSETQ. This CDR3 is built from 15 residues. V dropped 4 bases and J dropped 4 bases, with 15 bases sitting between them. Written as DNA, the CDR3 is TGCGCCAGCAGCAAAGAGGGTACGGTGAATCAGCCCCAGCATTTT. Protein: CASSKEGTVNQPQHF.

CDR3 in amino acids: CASSRPPGTNTEAFF. The CDR3 DNA sequence: TGTGCCAGCTCGCGCCCACCGGGGACGAACACTGAAGCTTTCTTT. The genes are TRBV18 and TRBJ1-1; TRBD1 might be the D (5 bases). This CDR3 has 15 amino acids. Germline lookup yields CDR1 KGHSH and CDR2 LQKENI. V dropped 6 bases and J dropped 1 base, with 15 bases sitting between them.

The rearrangement uses TRBV11-3 and TRBJ2-1; 8 positions match TRBD1. The CDR3 is 13 amino acids. The ends lost 4 bases at V and 6 bases at J; junction bases unmatched: 2. Germline CDR1 SGHNT, CDR2 YENEEA. This CDR3 is CASSWGQANEQFF. CDR3 DNA sequence: TGTGCCAGCAGCTGGGGACAGGCCAATGAGCAGTTCTTC.